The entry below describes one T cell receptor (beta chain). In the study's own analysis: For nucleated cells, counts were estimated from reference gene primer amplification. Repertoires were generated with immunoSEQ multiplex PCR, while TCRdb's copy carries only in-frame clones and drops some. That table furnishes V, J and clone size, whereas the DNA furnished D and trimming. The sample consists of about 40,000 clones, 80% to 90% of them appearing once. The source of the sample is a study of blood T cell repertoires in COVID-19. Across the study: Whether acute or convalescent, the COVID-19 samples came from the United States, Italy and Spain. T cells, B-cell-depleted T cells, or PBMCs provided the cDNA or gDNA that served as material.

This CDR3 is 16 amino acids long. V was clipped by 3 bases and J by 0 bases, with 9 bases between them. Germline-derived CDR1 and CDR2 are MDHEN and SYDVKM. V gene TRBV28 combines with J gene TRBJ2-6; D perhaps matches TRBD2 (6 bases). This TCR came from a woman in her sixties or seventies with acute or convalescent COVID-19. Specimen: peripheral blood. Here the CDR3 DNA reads TGTGCCAGCAGTTTGGGGGGAGACTCTGGGGCCAACGTCCTGACTTTC. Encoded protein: CASSLGGDSGANVLTF. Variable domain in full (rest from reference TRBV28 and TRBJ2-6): DVKVTQSSRYLVKRTGEKVFLECVQDMDHENMFWYRQDPGLGLRLIYFSYDVKMKEKGDIPEGYSVSREKKERFSLILESASTNQTSMYLCASSLGGDSGANVLTFGAGSRLTVL.